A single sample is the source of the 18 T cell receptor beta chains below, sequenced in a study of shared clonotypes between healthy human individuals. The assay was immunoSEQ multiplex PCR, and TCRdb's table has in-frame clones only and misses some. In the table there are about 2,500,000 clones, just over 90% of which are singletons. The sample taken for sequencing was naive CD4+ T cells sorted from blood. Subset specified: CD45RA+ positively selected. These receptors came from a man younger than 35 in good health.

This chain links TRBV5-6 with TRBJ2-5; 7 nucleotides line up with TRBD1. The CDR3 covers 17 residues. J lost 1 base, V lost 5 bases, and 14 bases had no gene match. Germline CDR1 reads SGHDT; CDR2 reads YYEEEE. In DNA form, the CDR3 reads TGTGCCAGCAGTTACCCCCTAGGGGGCGAGGGCCAAGAGACCCAGTACTTC. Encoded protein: CASSYPLGGEGQETQYF. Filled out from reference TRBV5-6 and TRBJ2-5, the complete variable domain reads DAGVTQSPTHLIKTRGQQVTLRCSPKSGHDTVSWYQQALGQGPQFIFQYYEEEERQRGNFPDRFSGHQFPNYSSELNVNALLLGDSALYLCASSYPLGGEGQETQYFGPGTRLLVL.

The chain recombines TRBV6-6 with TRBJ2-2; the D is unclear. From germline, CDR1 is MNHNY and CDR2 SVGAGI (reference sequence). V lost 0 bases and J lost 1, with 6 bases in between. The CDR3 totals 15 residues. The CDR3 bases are TGTGCCAGCAGTTACTCCTCATGGAACACCGGGGAGCTGTTTTTT. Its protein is CASSYSSWNTGELFF.

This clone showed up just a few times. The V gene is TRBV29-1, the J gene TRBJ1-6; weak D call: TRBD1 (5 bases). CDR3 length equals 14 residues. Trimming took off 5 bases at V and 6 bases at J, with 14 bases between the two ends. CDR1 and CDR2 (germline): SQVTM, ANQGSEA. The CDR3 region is CSVRPGTANSPLHF. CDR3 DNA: TGCAGCGTTCGACCCGGGACGGCTAATTCACCCCTCCACTTT.

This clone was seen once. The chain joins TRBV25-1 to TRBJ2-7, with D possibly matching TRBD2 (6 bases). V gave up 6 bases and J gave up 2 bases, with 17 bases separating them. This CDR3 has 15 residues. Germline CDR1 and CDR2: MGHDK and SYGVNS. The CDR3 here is CASSRRGGVPYEQYF. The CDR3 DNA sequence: TGTGCCAGCAGCCGGAGAGGAGGGGTCCCCTACGAGCAGTACTTC.

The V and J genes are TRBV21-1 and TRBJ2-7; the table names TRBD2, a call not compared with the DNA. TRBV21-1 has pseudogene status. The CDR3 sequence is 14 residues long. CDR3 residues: CASSLQEGIYEQYF. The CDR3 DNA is TGTGCCAGCAGCCTACAGGAGGGAATCTACGAGCAGTACTTC.

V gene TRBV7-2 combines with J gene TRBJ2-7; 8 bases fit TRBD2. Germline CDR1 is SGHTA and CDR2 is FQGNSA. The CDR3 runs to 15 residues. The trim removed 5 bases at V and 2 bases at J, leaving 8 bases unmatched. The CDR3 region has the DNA TGTGCCAGCAGCCCTACTAGCGGAAATGCCTACGAGCAGTACTTC. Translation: CASSPTSGNAYEQYF.

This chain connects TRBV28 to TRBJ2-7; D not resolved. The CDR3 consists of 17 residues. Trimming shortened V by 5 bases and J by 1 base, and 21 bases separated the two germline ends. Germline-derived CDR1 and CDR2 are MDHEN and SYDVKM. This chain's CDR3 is CASSPPRLGPLSYEQYF. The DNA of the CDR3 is TGTGCCAGCAGTCCACCGAGGCTTGGGCCTTTATCCTACGAGCAGTACTTC.

As DNA, the CDR3 is TGTGCCACCAGCAGGACAGGGTGGGGAGCAGATACGCAGTATTTT. It encodes CATSRTGWGADTQYF. The gene calls are TRBV15 and TRBJ2-3; 7 bases map to TRBD1. The germline CDR1 and CDR2 sequences are LNHNV and YYDKDF (reference sequence). V lost 3 bases, J lost 4 bases, and 7 bases stayed unmatched. There are 15 residues in the CDR3.

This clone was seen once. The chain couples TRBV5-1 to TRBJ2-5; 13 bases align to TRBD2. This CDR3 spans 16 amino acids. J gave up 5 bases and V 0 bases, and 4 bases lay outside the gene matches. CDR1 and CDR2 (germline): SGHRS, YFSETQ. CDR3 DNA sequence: TGCGCCAGCAGCTTGGAGACTAGCGGGAGGAGGGAGACCCAGTACTTC. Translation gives CASSLETSGRRETQYF.

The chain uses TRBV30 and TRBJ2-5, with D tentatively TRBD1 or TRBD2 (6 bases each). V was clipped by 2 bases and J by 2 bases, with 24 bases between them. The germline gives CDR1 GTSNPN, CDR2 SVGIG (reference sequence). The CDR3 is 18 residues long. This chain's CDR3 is CAWSRGLGNHKIQETQYF. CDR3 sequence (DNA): TGTGCCTGGAGTCGGGGGCTAGGGAACCACAAAATTCAAGAGACCCAGTACTTC.

The CDR3 DNA reads as TGTGCTAGTGTTAATTCTATGAACACTGAAGCTTTCTTT. Protein sequence: CASVNSMNTEAFF. J is TRBJ1-1 and V is TRBV12-5; no reliable D call. The CDR3 is 13 amino acids. V lost 7 bases and J lost 0, with 9 bases in between. CDR1 LGHNT and CDR2 FRNRAP come from the germline V gene.

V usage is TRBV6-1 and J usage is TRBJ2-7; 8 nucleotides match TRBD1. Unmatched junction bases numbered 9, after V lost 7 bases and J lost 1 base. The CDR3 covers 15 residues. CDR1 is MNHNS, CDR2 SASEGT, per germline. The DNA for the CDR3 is TGTGCCAGCATTCAACGACAGGGGTTTTCCTACGAGCAGTACTTC. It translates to CASIQRQGFSYEQYF.

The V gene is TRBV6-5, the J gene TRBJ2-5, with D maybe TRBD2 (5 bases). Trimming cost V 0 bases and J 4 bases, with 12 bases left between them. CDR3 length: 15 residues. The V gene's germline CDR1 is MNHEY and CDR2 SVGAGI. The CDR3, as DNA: TGTGCCAGCAGTTACTCCCATCGGGCGGGAGAGACCCAGTACTTC. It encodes CASSYSHRAGETQYF.

In nucleotides, the CDR3 is TGTGCCAGCAGCTCCATAGTGGACAGGGGCGGTGAAAAACTGTTTTTT. This gives the protein CASSSIVDRGGEKLFF. V is TRBV7-9 and J is TRBJ1-4, with 9 positions matching TRBD1. CDR3 length equals 16 residues. Germline CDR1 SEHNR, CDR2 FQNEAQ (reference sequence). V dropped 4 bases and J dropped 7; count of bases not matched to a gene: 10.

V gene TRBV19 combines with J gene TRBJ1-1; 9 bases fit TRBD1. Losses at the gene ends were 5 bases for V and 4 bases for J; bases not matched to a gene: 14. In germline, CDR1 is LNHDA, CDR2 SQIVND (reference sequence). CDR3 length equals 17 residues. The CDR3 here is CASSLQQGAHRPTEAFF. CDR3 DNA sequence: TGTGCCAGTAGTCTCCAACAGGGGGCGCATCGGCCCACTGAAGCTTTCTTT.

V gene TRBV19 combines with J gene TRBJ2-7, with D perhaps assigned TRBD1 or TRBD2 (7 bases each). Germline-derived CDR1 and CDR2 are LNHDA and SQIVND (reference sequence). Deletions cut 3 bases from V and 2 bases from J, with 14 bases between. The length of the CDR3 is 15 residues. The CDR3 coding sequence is TGTGCCAGTAGTATCACAGGGGAGGGACCCTACGAGCAGTACTTC. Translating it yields CASSITGEGPYEQYF. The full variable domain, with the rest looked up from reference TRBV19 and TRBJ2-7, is DGGITQSPKYLFRKEGQNVTLSCEQNLNHDAMYWYRQDPGQGLRLIYYSQIVNDFQKGDIAEGYSVSREKKESFPLTVTSAQKNPTAFYLCASSITGEGPYEQYFGPGTRLTVT.

CDR3 amino acids: CASRPGTASPLHF. CDR3 DNA: TGTGCCAGCAGGCCCGGGACAGCTTCACCCCTCCACTTT. The V gene is TRBV2, the J gene TRBJ1-6; TRBD1 matches 7 bases. V gave up 6 bases and J gave up 9 bases; unmatched junction bases: 5. Per germline, CDR1 SNHLY and CDR2 FYNNEI. This CDR3 has 13 residues.

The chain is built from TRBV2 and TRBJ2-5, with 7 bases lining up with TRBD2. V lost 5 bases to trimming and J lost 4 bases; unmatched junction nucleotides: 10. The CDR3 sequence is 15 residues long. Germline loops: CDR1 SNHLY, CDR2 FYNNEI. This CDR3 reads CASSPQGVAGETQYF. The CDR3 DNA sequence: TGTGCCAGCAGTCCACAAGGAGTAGCGGGAGAGACCCAGTACTTC.